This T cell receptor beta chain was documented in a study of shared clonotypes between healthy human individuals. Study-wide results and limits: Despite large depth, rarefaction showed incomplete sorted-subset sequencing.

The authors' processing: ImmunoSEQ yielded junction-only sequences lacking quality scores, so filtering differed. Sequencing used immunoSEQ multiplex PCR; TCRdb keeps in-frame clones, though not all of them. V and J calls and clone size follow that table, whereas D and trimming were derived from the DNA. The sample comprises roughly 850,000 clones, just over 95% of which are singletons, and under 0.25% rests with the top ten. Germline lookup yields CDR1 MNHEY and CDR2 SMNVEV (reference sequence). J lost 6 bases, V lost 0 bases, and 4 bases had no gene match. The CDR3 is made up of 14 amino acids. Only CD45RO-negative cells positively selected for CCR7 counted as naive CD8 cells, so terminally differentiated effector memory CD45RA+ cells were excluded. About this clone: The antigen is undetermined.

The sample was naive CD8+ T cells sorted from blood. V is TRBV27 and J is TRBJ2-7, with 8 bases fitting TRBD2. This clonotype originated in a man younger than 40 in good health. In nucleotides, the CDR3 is TGTGCCAGCAGTTTATCCCGGGGGGGCCTCGAGCAGTACTTC. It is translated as CASSLSRGGLEQYF.